This section outlines one T cell receptor (beta chain) sequence together with its context. The source of the sample is a study of identifying expanded T cells in peripheral blood. The data were produced by immunoSEQ multiplex PCR, yet TCRdb's version contains in-frame clones alone and is incomplete. Of approximately 86,000 clones listed, 80% to 90% were seen once; the top ten hold less than 5%. Deletions cut 6 bases from V and 5 bases from J, with 23 bases between. This CDR3 spans 17 amino acids. Germline V gene lookup returns CDR1 KGHSH and CDR2 LQKENI. The sequence was obtained from a person aged 18 to 69 in good health. The chain combines TRBV18 with TRBJ2-1; TRBD2 might be the D (6 bases). Input material: blood. Here the CDR3 reads CASSRLTTGTLHNEQFF. In DNA, the CDR3 is TGTGCCAGCTCCCGGTTAACAACCGGGACTCTCCACAATGAGCAGTTCTTC.